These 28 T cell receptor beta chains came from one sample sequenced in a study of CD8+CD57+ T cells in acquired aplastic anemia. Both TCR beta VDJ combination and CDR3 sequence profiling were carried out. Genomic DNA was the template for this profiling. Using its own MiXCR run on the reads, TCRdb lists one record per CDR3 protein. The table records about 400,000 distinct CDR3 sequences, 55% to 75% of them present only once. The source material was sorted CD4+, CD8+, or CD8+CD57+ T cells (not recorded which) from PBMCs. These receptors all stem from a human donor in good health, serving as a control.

CDR3 region: CASSPLSETGTEPQHF. As DNA, the CDR3 is TGTGCCAGCAGCCCCCTATCCGAGACAGGCACTGAGCCCCAGCATTTT. The chain employs TRBV27 and TRBJ1-5, with D possibly matching TRBD1 (6 bases). CDR3 size: 16 residues. V dropped 6 bases and J dropped 8 bases, with 23 bases sitting between them. CDR1 and CDR2 (germline): MNHEY, SMNVEV (reference sequence).

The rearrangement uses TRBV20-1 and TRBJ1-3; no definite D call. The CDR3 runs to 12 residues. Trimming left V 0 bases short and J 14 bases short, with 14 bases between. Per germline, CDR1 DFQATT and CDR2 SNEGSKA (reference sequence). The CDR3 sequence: CSAREPPHHLYF. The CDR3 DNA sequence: TGCAGTGCTAGAGAGCCTCCCCACCACTTATATTTT.

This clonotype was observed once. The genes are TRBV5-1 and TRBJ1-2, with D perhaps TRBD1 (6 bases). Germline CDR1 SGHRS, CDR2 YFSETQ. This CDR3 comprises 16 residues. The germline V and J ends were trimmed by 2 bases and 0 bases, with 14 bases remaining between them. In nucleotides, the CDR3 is TGCGCCAGCAGCTTCATGGGGCAGGGGACTAACTATGGCTACACCTTC. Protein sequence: CASSFMGQGTNYGYTF.

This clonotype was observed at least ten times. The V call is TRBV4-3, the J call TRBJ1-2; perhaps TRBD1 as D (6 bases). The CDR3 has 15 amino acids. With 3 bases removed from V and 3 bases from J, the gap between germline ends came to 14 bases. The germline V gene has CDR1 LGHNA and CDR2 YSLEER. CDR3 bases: TGCGCCAGCAGCCACCAACAGGGAACGGACTATGGCTACACCTTC. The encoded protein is CASSHQQGTDYGYTF.

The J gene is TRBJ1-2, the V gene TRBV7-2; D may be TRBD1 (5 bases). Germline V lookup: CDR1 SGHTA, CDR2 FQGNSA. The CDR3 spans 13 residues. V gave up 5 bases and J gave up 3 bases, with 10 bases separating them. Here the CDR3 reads CASSQLGDYGYTF. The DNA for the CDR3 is TGTGCCAGCAGCCAATTGGGGGACTATGGCTACACCTTC.

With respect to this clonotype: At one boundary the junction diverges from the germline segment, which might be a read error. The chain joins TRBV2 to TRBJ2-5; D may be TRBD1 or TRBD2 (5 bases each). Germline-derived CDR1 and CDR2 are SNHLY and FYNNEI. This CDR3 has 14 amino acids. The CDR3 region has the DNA TGTGCCACCAGTGAGGGGACCTCACAAGAGACCCAGTACTTC. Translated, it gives CATSEGTSQETQYF.

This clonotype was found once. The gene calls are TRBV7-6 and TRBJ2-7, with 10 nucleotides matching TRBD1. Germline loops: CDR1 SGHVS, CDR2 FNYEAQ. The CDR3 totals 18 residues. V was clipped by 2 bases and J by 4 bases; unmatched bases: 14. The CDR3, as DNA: TGTGCCAGCAGCTTAAGAAAAGCAGGACAGGGGGGGGGGTACGAGCAGTACTTC. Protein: CASSLRKAGQGGGYEQYF.

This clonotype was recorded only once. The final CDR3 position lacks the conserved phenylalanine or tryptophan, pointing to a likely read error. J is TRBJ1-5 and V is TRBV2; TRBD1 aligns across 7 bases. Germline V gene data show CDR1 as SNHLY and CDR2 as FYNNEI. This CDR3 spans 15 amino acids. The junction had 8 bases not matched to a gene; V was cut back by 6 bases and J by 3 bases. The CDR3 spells CASSRGNGNNQPQHC. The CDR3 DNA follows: TGTGCCAGCAGCAGGGGGAATGGGAACAATCAGCCCCAGCATTGT.

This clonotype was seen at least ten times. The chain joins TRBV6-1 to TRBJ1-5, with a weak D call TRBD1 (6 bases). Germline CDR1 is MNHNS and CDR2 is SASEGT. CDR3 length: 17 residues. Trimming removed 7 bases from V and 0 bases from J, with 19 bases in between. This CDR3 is CASTHGYGGLSNQPQHF. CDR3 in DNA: TGTGCCAGCACCCATGGGTATGGGGGCCTTAGCAATCAGCCCCAGCATTTT.

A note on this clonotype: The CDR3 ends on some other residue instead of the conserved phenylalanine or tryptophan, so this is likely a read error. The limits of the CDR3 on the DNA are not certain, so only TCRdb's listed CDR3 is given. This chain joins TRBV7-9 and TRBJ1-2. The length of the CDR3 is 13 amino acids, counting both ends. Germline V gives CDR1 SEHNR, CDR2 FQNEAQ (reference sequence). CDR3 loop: CASSFCQRDDITP.

The CDR3 coding sequence is TGTGCCAGCAGCGTACGCCGAGCGGGGGGAGACCAGTTCTTC. It is translated as CASSVRRAGGDQFF. V and J are TRBV9 and TRBJ2-1; 9 bases map to TRBD2. Germline loops: CDR1 SGDLS, CDR2 YYNGEE. After removal of 1 base from V and 13 bases from J, the junction contained 9 bases not matched to a gene. The CDR3 is 14 amino acids.

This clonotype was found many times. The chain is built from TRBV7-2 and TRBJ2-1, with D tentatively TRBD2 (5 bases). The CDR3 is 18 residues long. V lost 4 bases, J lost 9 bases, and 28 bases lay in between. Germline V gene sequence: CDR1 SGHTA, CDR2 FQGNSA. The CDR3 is CASSSDNPRTRITGEQFF. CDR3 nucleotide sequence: TGTGCCAGCAGCTCCGATAATCCCCGGACTCGTATTACTGGTGAGCAGTTCTTC.

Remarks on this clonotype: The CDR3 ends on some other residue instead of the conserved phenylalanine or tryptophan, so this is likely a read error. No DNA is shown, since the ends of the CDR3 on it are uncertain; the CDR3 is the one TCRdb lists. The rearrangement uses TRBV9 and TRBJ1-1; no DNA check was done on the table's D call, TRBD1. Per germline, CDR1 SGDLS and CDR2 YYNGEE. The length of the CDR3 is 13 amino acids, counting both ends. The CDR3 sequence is CASSPIGVRESPL.

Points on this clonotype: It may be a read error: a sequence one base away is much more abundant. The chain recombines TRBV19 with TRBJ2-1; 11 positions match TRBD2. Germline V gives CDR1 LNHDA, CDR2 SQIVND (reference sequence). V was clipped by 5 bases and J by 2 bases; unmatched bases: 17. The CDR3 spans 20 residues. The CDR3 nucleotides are TGTGCCAGTAGTCCCCCTCCTAGCGGGGGGCGCCGTGGCGCCTACAATGAGCAGTTCTTC. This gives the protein CASSPPPSGGRRGAYNEQFF.

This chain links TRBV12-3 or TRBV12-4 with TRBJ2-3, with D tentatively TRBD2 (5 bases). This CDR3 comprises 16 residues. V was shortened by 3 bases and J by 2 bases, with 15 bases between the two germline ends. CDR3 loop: CASSFQRPDSTDTQYF. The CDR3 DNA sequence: TGTGCCAGCAGTTTCCAACGACCGGACTCCACAGATACGCAGTATTTT.

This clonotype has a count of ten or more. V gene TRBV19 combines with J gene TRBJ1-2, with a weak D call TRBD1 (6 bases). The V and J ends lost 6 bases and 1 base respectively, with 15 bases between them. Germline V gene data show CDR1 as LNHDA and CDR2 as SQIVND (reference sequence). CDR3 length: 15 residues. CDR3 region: CASSEGTPLNYGYTF. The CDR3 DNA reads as TGTGCCAGTAGCGAAGGGACACCTCTTAACTATGGCTACACCTTC.

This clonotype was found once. The CDR3 loop reads CALSDTGGQGVSYEQYF. CDR3 DNA: TGTGCCCTCAGTGACACGGGGGGACAGGGGGTCTCCTACGAGCAGTACTTC. The chain joins TRBV25-1 to TRBJ2-7; 11 bases agree with TRBD1. J was trimmed by 0 bases and V by 11 bases; bases with no gene match: 15. The CDR3 has 17 residues. Germline V gene lookup returns CDR1 MGHDK and CDR2 SYGVNS.

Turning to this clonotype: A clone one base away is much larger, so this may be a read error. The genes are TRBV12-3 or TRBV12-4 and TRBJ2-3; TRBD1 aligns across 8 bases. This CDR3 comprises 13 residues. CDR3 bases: TGTGCCAGCAGAACTCCAGGGGGCGCAACGCTGTATTTT. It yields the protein CASRTPGGATLYF.

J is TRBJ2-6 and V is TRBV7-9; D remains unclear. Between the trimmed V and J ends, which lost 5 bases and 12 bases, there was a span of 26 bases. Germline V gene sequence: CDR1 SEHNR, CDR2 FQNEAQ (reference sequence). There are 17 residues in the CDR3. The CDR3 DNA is TGTGCCAGCAGCCTAACAGCTAGTGGAAATCGGGTCATCGTCCTGACTTTC. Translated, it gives CASSLTASGNRVIVLTF. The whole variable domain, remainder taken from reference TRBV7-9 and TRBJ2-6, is DTGVSQNPRHKITKRGQNVTFRCDPISEHNRLYWYRQTLGQGPEFLTYFQNEAQLEKSRLLSDRFSAERPKGSFSTLEIQRTEQGDSAMYLCASSLTASGNRVIVLTFGAGSRLTVL.

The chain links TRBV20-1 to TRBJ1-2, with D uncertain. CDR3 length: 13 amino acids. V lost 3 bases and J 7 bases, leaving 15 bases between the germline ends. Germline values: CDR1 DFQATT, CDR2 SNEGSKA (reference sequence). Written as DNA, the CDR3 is TGCAGTGCTAGTCCTCGGACCGGGAGTGGCTACACCTTC. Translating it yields CSASPRTGSGYTF.

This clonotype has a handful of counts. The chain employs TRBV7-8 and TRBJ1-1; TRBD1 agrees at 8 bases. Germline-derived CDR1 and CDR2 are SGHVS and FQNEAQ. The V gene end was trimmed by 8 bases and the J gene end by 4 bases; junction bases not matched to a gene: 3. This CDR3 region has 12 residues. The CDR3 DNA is TGTGCCAGCGGGGACAGGTCCACTGAAGCTTTCTTT. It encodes CASGDRSTEAFF.

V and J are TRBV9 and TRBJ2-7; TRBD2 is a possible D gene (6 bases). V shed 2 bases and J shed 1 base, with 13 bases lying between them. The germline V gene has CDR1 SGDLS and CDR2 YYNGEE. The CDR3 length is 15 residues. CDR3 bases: TGTGCCAGCAGCGTGTCGGGTCTAGCGTCCTACGAGCAGTACTTC. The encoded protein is CASSVSGLASYEQYF.

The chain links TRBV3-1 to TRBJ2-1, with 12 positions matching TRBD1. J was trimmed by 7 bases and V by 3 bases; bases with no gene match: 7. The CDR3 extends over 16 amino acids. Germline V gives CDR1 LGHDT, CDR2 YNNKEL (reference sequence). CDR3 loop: CASSQSGTGGWNEQFF. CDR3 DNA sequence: TGTGCCAGCAGCCAGTCCGGGACAGGGGGCTGGAATGAGCAGTTCTTC.

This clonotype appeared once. CDR3 region: CSVQTHQGWEFQVSPEAFF. CDR3 nucleotide sequence: TGCAGTGTCCAGACTCATCAAGGGTGGGAGTTTCAAGTTAGCCCTGAAGCTTTCTTT. The genes are TRBV20-1 and TRBJ1-1; the D is unclear. The CDR3 covers 19 residues. Germline CDR1 reads DFQATT; CDR2 reads SNEGSKA (reference sequence). V was pared by 7 bases and J by 6 bases, with 36 bases between.

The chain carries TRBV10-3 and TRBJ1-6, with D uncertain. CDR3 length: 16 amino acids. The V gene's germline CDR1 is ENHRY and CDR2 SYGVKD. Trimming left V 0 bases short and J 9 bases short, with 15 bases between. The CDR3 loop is CAISESSSGGGSPLHF. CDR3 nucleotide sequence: TGTGCCATCAGTGAGTCGAGTTCAGGTGGAGGTTCACCCCTCCACTTT.

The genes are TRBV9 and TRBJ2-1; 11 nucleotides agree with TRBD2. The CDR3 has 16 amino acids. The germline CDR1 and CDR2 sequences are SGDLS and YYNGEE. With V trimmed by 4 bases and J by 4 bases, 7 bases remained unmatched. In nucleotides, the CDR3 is TGTGCCAGCAGCTACAATACTAGCGGGGGATACAATGAGCAGTTCTTC. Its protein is CASSYNTSGGYNEQFF.

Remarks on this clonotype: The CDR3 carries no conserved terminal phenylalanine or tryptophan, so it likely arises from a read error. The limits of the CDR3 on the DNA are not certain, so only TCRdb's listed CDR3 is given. The CDR3 is CASSPRSGAGHPS. This chain connects TRBV7-3 to TRBJ2-5; whether TRBD1, the table's D call, matches the DNA was not checked. The length of the CDR3 is 13 amino acids, counting both ends. CDR1 is SGHTA and CDR2 is FQGTGA in the germline V gene.

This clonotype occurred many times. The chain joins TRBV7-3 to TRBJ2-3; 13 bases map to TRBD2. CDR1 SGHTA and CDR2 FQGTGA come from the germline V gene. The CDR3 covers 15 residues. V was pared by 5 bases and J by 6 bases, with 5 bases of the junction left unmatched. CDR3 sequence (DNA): TGTGCCAGCAGCGGGACTAGCGGGGTAGTTGATACGCAGTATTTT. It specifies CASSGTSGVVDTQYF.